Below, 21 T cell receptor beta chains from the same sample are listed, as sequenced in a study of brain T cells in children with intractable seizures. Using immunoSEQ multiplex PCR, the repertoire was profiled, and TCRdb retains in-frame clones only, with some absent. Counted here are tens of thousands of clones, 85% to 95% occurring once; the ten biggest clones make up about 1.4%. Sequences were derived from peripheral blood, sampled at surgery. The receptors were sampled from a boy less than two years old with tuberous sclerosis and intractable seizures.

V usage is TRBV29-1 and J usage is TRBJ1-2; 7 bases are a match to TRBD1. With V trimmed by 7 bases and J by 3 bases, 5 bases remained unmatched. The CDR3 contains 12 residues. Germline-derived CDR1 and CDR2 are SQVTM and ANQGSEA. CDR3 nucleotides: TGCAGCGAGAGAACAGGGGACTATGGCTACACCTTC. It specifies CSERTGDYGYTF.

In DNA, the CDR3 is TGTGCCAGCAGCGGACAGGGCTATATGGGAGAGACCCAGTACTTC. Protein product: CASSGQGYMGETQYF. The chain links TRBV7-8 to TRBJ2-5, with TRBD1 matching over 8 bases. The germline gives CDR1 SGHVS, CDR2 FQNEAQ. V was pared by 5 bases and J by 4 bases, with 9 bases of the junction left unmatched. The CDR3 is made up of 15 amino acids.

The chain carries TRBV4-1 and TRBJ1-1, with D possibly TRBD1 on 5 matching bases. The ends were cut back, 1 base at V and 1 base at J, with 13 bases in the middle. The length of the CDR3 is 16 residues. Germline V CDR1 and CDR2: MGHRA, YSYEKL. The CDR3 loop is CASSQATKGPNTEAFF. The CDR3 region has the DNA TGCGCCAGCAGCCAAGCTACCAAGGGACCGAACACTGAAGCTTTCTTT.

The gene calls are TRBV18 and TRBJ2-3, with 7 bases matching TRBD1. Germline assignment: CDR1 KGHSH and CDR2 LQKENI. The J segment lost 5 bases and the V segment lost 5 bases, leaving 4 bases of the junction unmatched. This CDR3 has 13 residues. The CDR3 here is CASSFDRVDTQYF. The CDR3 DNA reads TGTGCCAGCTCATTCGACAGGGTAGATACGCAGTATTTT.

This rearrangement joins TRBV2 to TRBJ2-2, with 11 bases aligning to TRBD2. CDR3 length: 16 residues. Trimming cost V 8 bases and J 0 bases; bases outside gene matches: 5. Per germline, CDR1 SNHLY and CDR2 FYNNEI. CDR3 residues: CASVGTSGANTGELFF. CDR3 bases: TGTGCCAGCGTTGGGACTAGCGGAGCGAACACCGGGGAGCTGTTTTTT.

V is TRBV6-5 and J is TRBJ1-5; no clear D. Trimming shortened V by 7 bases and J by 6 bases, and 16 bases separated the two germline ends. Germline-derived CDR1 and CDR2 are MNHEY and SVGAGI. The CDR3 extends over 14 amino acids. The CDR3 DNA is TGTGCCAGCAAGGGAATCGGGGAGAGTCAGCCCCAGCATTTT. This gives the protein CASKGIGESQPQHF.

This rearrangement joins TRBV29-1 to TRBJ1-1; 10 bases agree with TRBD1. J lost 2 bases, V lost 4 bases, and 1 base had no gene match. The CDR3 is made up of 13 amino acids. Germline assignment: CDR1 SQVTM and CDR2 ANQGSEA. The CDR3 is CSVGQGANTEAFF. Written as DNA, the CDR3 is TGCAGCGTTGGACAGGGGGCAAACACTGAAGCTTTCTTT.

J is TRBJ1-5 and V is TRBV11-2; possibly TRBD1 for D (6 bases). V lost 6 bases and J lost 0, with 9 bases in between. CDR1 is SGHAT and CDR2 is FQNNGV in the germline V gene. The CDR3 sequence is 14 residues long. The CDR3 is CASRSQGSNQPQHF. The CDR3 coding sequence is TGTGCCAGCAGATCACAGGGTAGCAATCAGCCCCAGCATTTT. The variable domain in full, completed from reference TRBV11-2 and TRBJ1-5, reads EAGVAQSPRYKIIEKRQSVAFWCNPISGHATLYWYQQILGQGPKLLIQFQNNGVVDDSQLPKDRFSAERLKGVDSTLKIQPAKLEDSAVYLCASRSQGSNQPQHFGDGTRLSIL.

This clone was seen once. The CDR3 loop reads CASSPGGPTYEQYF. The CDR3 coding sequence is TGTGCCAGCAGCCCCGGGGGTCCCACGTACGAGCAGTACTTC. The chain is built from TRBV7-3 and TRBJ2-7; tentatively, D is TRBD2 (6 bases). The V gene lost 5 bases and the J gene lost 4 bases, with 15 bases spanning the gap. Germline CDR1 SGHTA, CDR2 FQGTGA. The CDR3 is 14 amino acids. The complete variable domain, with remaining parts taken from reference TRBV7-3 and TRBJ2-7, reads GAGVSQTPSNKVTEKGKYVELRCDPISGHTALYWYRQSLGQGPEFLIYFQGTGAADDSGLPNDRFFAVRPEGSVSTLKIQRTERGDSAVYLCASSPGGPTYEQYFGPGTRLTVT.

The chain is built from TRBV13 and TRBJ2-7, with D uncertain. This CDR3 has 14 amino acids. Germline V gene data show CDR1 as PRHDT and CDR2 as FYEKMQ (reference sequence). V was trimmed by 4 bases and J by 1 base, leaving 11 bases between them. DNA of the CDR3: TGTGCCAGCAGCTACAACACCGTATCCTACGAGCAGTACTTC. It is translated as CASSYNTVSYEQYF.

The CDR3 DNA follows: TGTGCCAGCAGCGTGTACGAGCAGTACTTC. Residues: CASSVYEQYF. This chain connects TRBV9 to TRBJ2-7; D is undetermined. Germline-derived CDR1 and CDR2 are SGDLS and YYNGEE. The germline V and J ends were trimmed by 2 bases and 4 bases, with 1 base remaining between them. The CDR3 has 10 residues.

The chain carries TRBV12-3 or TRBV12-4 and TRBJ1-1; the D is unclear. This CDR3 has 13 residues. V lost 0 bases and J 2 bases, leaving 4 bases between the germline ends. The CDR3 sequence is CASSLARNTEAFF. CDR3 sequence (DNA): TGTGCCAGCAGTTTAGCCCGAAACACTGAAGCTTTCTTT.

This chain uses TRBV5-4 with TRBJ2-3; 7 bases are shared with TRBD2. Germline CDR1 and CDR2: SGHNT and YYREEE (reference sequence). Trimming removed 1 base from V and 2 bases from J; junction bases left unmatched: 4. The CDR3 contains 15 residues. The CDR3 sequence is CASSLTSGVTDTQYF. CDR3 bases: TGTGCCAGCAGCTTGACCAGCGGGGTCACAGATACGCAGTATTTT.

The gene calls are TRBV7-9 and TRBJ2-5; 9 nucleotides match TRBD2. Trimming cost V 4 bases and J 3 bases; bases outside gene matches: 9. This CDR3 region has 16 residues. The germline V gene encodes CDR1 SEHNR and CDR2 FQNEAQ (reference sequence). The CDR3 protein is CASSSGLATLKETQYF. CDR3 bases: TGTGCCAGCAGCTCCGGACTAGCGACGTTAAAAGAGACCCAGTACTTC.

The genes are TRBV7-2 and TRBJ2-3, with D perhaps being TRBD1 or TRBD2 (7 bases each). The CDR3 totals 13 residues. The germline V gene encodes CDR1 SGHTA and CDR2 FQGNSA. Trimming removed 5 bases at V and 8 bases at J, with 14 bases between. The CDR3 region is CASSIDREGTQYF. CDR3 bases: TGTGCCAGCAGCATCGACAGGGAGGGTACGCAGTATTTT.

The CDR3 DNA reads as TGTGCCAGTAGTACCCGAATACAGGGGTATGGCTACACCTTC. Encoded protein: CASSTRIQGYGYTF. The chain has TRBV19 and TRBJ1-2; 7 bases map to TRBD1. CDR1 and CDR2 from the germline V gene are LNHDA and SQIVND (reference sequence). After removal of 4 bases from V and 5 bases from J, the junction contained 7 bases not matched to a gene. The CDR3 runs 14 residues.

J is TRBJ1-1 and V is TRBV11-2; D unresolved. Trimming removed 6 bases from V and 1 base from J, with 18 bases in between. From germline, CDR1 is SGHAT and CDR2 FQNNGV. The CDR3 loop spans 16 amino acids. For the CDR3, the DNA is TGTGCCAGCAGTCTCGGGGTACTTCCGTCGAACACTGAAGCTTTCTTT. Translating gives CASSLGVLPSNTEAFF.

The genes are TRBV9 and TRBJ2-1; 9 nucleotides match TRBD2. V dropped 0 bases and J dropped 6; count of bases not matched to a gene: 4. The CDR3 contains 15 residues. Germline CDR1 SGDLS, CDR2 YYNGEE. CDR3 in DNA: TGTGCCAGCAGCGTAGGTGGACTAGCGCTCAATGAGCAGTTCTTC. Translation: CASSVGGLALNEQFF. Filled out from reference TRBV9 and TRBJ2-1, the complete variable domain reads DSGVTQTPKHLITATGQRVTLRCSPRSGDLSVYWYQQSLDQGLQFLIQYYNGEERAKGNILERFSAQQFPDLHSELNLSSLELGDSALYFCASSVGGLALNEQFFGPGTRLTVL.

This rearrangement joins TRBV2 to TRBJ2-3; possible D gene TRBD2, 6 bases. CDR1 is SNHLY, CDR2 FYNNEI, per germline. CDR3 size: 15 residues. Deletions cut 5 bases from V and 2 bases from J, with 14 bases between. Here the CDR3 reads CASSLRERATDTQYF. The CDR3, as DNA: TGTGCCAGCAGTTTGCGGGAAAGGGCCACAGATACGCAGTATTTT.

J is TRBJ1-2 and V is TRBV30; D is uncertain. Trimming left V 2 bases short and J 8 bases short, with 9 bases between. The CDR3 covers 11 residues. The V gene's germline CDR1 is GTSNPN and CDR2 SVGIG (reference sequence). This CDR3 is CAWSLSSGYTF. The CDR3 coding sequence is TGTGCCTGGAGTCTCTCTTCGGGCTACACCTTC.

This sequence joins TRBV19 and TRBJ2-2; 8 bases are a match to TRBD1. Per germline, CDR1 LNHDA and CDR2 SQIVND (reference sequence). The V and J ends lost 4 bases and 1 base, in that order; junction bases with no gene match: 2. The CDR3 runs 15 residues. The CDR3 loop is CASSTGQENTGELFF. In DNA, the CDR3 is TGTGCCAGTAGTACGGGACAGGAGAACACCGGGGAGCTGTTTTTT.